Given below is one T cell receptor beta chain in context. The study ran its PCR with 60 Vbeta and 13 Jbeta primers. Produced via immunoSEQ multiplex PCR; TCRdb's table is partial and in-frame only. The data show about 190,000 clones, and the top ten clones hold less than 6.5%. This specimen comes from a study of cytomegalovirus exposure and HLA in healthy donors. Study-wide background: Unique TCR beta sequences numbering approximately 120 million came from 150 million to 200 million T cells in an earlier analysis.

CDR1 and CDR2 (germline): MNHEY, SMNVEV (reference sequence). This CDR3 is 16 amino acids long. Trimming removed 5 bases from V and 3 bases from J; junction bases left unmatched: 9. The chain uses TRBV27 and TRBJ1-5; 8 positions agree with TRBD1. The specimen sequenced was PBMCs. This receptor was obtained from a man younger than 40 in good health and CMV-seronegative. In DNA form, the CDR3 reads TGTGCCAGCAGTAAATCCGGGACAGGTTACAATCAGCCCCAGCATTTT. It yields the protein CASSKSGTGYNQPQHF.